This T cell receptor (beta chain) was sequenced during a study of T cell repertoires in cytomegalovirus infection. Study summary: An indication of both CMV infection and matching HLA type came from public TCR beta signatures. Overall study findings and caveats: There were HLA-C-restricted CMV-specific TCR beta clonotypes dominating the ex vivo response.

As regards this clonotype: Its antigen is not identified.

CDR3 length: 13 amino acids. V was pared by 0 bases and J by 3 bases, with 9 bases between. From germline, CDR1 is SQVTM and CDR2 ANQGSEA. TCRdb redid the calling of the reads with MiXCR, one entry per CDR3 protein. The sample has hundreds of thousands of distinct CDR3 sequences, approximately 40% seen once; the top ten hold 2.5% to 3%. The source is a human donor in good health (CMV status not recorded). Some clones in this sample may be carry-over from other donors' samples. The sample taken for sequencing was PBMCs. The chain links TRBV29-1 to TRBJ2-7, with a possible D match to TRBD1 (5 bases). CDR3 sequence: CSVEEPGIYEQYF. CDR3 bases: TGCAGCGTTGAAGAGCCAGGGATCTACGAGCAGTACTTC.